This T cell receptor beta chain was sequenced for a study of CD8 T cells in ankylosing spondylitis. Study conclusions and caveats: In ankylosing spondylitis blood, a motif of about 8 highly homologous TCR beta variants appeared characteristic.

Library preparation for TCR beta used quantitative 5'-RACE with molecular barcodes. TCRdb re-called the 5' RACE reads with MiXCR, one entry per CDR3 protein. Of tens of thousands of distinct CDR3 sequences in the sample, about 6.2% were seen once. This CDR3 comprises 13 residues. Germline values: CDR1 DFQATT, CDR2 SNEGSKA (reference sequence). The V end was cut by 6 bases, the J end by 5 bases, with 14 bases between. This clonotype was counted many times. Its specificity is not known. The sequenced material came from synovial fluid, either unsorted or a sorted T cell fraction (not recorded which). The TCR was taken from a male donor with ankylosing spondylitis. The V call is TRBV20-1, the J call TRBJ2-1; D is perhaps TRBD2 (6 bases). CDR3 region: CSAPTRSDNEQFF. CDR3 DNA sequence: TGCAGTGCCCCGACTAGGTCGGACAATGAGCAGTTCTTC.